One and the same sample provided the 30 T cell receptor beta chains below, sequenced in a study of neurological immune-mediated disorders. From the 5' RACE reads, TCRdb called clonotypes with MiXCR, one entry per CDR3 protein. This table has tens of thousands of distinct CDR3 sequences, more than 4.5% appearing once. Source material: CD4+ T cells from blood. The receptors originated from a young man in good health.

This clonotype was found many times. The rearrangement joins TRBV3-1 to TRBJ1-2; D gene uncertain. Trimming cost V 4 bases and J 6 bases, with 21 bases left between them. Looked up from germline, CDR1 is LGHDT and CDR2 is YNNKEL (reference sequence). The CDR3 contains 16 residues. Here the CDR3 DNA reads TGTGCCAGCAGCCTGACCCTGGGCCGTGCGTGGGATGGCTACACCTTC. This translates into CASSLTLGRAWDGYTF. The variable domain in full, with the rest retrieved from reference TRBV3-1 and TRBJ1-2, is DTAVSQTPKYLVTQMGNDKSIKCEQNLGHDTMYWYKQDSKKFLKIMFSYNNKELIINETVPNRFSPKSPDKAHLNLHINSLELGDSAVYFCASSLTLGRAWDGYTFGSGTRLTVV.

This clonotype has ten or more counts. The chain joins TRBV2 to TRBJ2-7, with D perhaps assigned TRBD1 or TRBD2 (5 bases each). Per germline, CDR1 SNHLY and CDR2 FYNNEI. The CDR3 is made up of 15 amino acids. Trimming took 8 bases from V and 5 from J, leaving 22 bases between them. The CDR3 sequence: CASGTRAHSPHEQYF. CDR3 DNA sequence: TGTGCCAGCGGGACCCGGGCCCACAGCCCCCACGAGCAGTACTTC.

The table lists this clonotype with many counts. A read error is possible here, since a much larger clone lies one base away. The V and J genes are TRBV5-6 and TRBJ2-5; D is possibly TRBD1 (5 bases). V shed 0 bases and J shed 4 bases, with 7 bases lying between them. The CDR3 covers 13 residues. Germline V gives CDR1 SGHDT, CDR2 YYEEEE. The CDR3 sequence is CASSLVGAETQYF. CDR3 nucleotide sequence: TGTGCCAGCAGCTTGGTAGGGGCAGAGACCCAGTACTTC.

This clonotype was counted many times. The chain joins TRBV11-1 to TRBJ1-1; TRBD1 aligns across 7 bases. V dropped 1 base and J dropped 4; count of bases not matched to a gene: 9. In germline, CDR1 is SGHAT, CDR2 FQDESV (reference sequence). The CDR3 sequence is 16 residues long. The DNA of the CDR3 is TGTGCCAGCAGCTTAGAGCCAGGGGGAGTTAGCACTGAAGCTTTCTTT. This encodes CASSLEPGGVSTEAFF.

This clonotype has at least ten counts. A much larger clone differs from this one at a single base, so this may be a read error. The chain links TRBV5-1 to TRBJ2-1, with D perhaps matching TRBD1 or TRBD2 (6 bases each). Germline CDR1 and CDR2: SGHRS and YFSETQ. The CDR3 spans 15 residues. The ends were cut back, 0 bases at V and 6 bases at J, with 13 bases in the middle. CDR3 bases: TGCGCCAGCAGCTTGGAGGCGGAGGGGGGCAATGAGCAGTTCTTC. Its protein is CASSLEAEGGNEQFF.

In this sample, this clonotype turned up many times. The chain carries TRBV20-1 and TRBJ1-3; 7 nucleotides line up with TRBD1. V gave up 5 bases and J gave up 4 bases; unmatched junction bases: 2. Germline CDR1 is DFQATT and CDR2 is SNEGSKA (reference sequence). CDR3 length equals 12 residues. The DNA for the CDR3 is TGCAGTGCTCCAGGGGGGGGAAACACCATATATTTT. As protein: CSAPGGGNTIYF.

This clonotype came up many times. The rearrangement links TRBV7-2 to TRBJ1-1; D is possibly TRBD1 (6 bases). CDR3 size: 13 residues. In germline, CDR1 is SGHTA, CDR2 FQGNSA. V was pared by 6 bases and J by 0 bases, with 8 bases between. CDR3 protein: CASRTGMNTEAFF. The CDR3 nucleotides are TGTGCCAGCAGAACAGGGATGAACACTGAAGCTTTCTTT.

This clonotype appeared many times. The rearrangement uses TRBV12-3 or TRBV12-4 and TRBJ1-2; no firm D call. The CDR3 covers 12 residues. Deletions cut 8 bases from V and 8 bases from J, with 15 bases between. The CDR3 DNA sequence: TGTGCCAGCGGGAGCGGTCCCGGGGGCTACACCTTC. Protein: CASGSGPGGYTF.

In this sample, this clonotype turned up many times. This chain connects TRBV10-3 to TRBJ2-5, with TRBD2 matching 10 bases. Germline assignment: CDR1 ENHRY and CDR2 SYGVKD. V was clipped by 2 bases and J by 3 bases; unmatched bases: 3. This CDR3 is built from 15 residues. CDR3 residues: CAISENTSGKETQYF. As DNA, the CDR3 is TGTGCCATCAGTGAGAATACTAGCGGGAAAGAGACCCAGTACTTC.

There are many counts of this clonotype. The CDR3 DNA reads as TGTGCCAGCTCACCACGGGCCAGGGATTTCATTCAGTACTTC. Its protein product is CASSPRARDFIQYF. The chain combines TRBV18 with TRBJ2-4, with D maybe TRBD1 (5 bases). The CDR3 sequence is 14 residues long. CDR1 is KGHSH and CDR2 is LQKENI in the germline V gene. V gave up 1 base and J gave up 9 bases, with 13 bases separating them.

This clonotype was seen repeatedly, ten times or more. The chain carries TRBV3-1 and TRBJ1-5; 9 positions match TRBD1. Germline values: CDR1 LGHDT, CDR2 YNNKEL (reference sequence). The CDR3 consists of 17 residues. V trimming: 0 bases; J trimming: 2 bases; junction bases outside the gene matches: 5. CDR3 DNA sequence: TGTGCCAGCAGCCAAGATCCCCGGACAGGGGGCAATCAGCCCCAGCATTTT. Its translation: CASSQDPRTGGNQPQHF.

This clonotype was counted at least ten times. This chain connects TRBV20-1 to TRBJ1-6; unclear D gene. The germline V gene encodes CDR1 DFQATT and CDR2 SNEGSKA (reference sequence). The CDR3 runs 15 residues. V lost 6 bases and J lost 0, with 12 bases in between. CDR3 DNA: TGCAGTGCAAGGGATCTGAGCTCCTATAATTCACCCCTCCACTTT. As protein: CSARDLSSYNSPLHF.

Ten or more counts support this clonotype. This chain connects TRBV6-1 to TRBJ2-6; TRBD1 matches at 7 bases. Germline values: CDR1 MNHNS, CDR2 SASEGT. This CDR3 is built from 15 residues. V lost 6 bases and J lost 4; bases outside the gene matches: 6. CDR3 DNA: TGTGCCAGCAGGGGAGACAGGGTGGGGGCCAACGTCCTGACTTTC. Amino acid sequence: CASRGDRVGANVLTF.

This clonotype has at least ten counts. V gene TRBV6-5 combines with J gene TRBJ1-2; D not resolved. V was cut by 5 bases and J by 8 bases, with 12 bases left in between. The CDR3 has 12 residues. Per germline, CDR1 MNHEY and CDR2 SVGAGI. The CDR3 DNA is TGTGCCAGCAGTCTAAGTGGGCGAGGCTACACCTTC. Amino acid sequence: CASSLSGRGYTF.

This clonotype has ten or more counts. V and J are TRBV20-1 and TRBJ2-3; weak D call: TRBD2 (6 bases). This CDR3 region has 15 residues. With 0 bases removed from V and 5 bases from J, the gap between germline ends came to 15 bases. Germline V gives CDR1 DFQATT, CDR2 SNEGSKA (reference sequence). This chain's CDR3 is CSARDVARERDTQYF. In DNA form, the CDR3 reads TGCAGTGCTAGAGATGTCGCGCGGGAAAGAGATACGCAGTATTTT.

This clonotype turned up a few times. This chain links TRBV5-1 with TRBJ2-3; 7 positions match TRBD2. Germline CDR1 reads SGHRS; CDR2 reads YFSETQ. Trimming removed 6 bases from V and 0 bases from J; junction bases left unmatched: 7. The CDR3 runs to 15 residues. In nucleotides, the CDR3 is TGCGCCAGCATCCGGGGGGATTCTAGCACAGATACGCAGTATTTT. Translation gives CASIRGDSSTDTQYF.

This clonotype was seen at least ten times. The genes are TRBV7-8 and TRBJ1-3, with a possible D match to TRBD1 (6 bases). The CDR3 totals 17 residues. Looked up from germline, CDR1 is SGHVS and CDR2 is FQNEAQ. Trimming pared 3 bases from V and 1 base from J, leaving 16 bases between. Here the CDR3 reads CASSLRPRGASGNTIYF. The CDR3 region has the DNA TGTGCCAGCAGCTTGCGGCCGCGGGGGGCGTCTGGAAACACCATATATTTT.

This clonotype was detected ten times or more. The rearrangement uses TRBV20-1 and TRBJ2-5, with D possibly matching TRBD2 (6 bases). V shed 3 bases and J shed 0 bases, with 11 bases lying between them. The CDR3 is 14 amino acids. Per germline, CDR1 DFQATT and CDR2 SNEGSKA (reference sequence). CDR3 residues: CSARTIADQETQYF. The DNA for the CDR3 is TGCAGTGCTAGGACCATAGCGGACCAAGAGACCCAGTACTTC.

This clonotype appeared many times. This sequence joins TRBV14 and TRBJ2-5; D possibly uses TRBD1 or TRBD2 (5 bases each). The germline V gene has CDR1 SGHDN and CDR2 FVKESK. This CDR3 comprises 14 residues. Trimming shortened V by 4 bases and J by 5 bases, and 14 bases separated the two germline ends. CDR3 loop: CASSLSGTMETQYF. Here the CDR3 DNA reads TGTGCCAGCAGCCTATCCGGGACGATGGAGACCCAGTACTTC.

Ten or more counts support this clonotype. V usage is TRBV20-1 and J usage is TRBJ2-5; TRBD1 matches 9 bases. V was pared by 0 bases and J by 0 bases, with 5 bases of the junction left unmatched. The CDR3 is 16 amino acids. Germline CDR1 DFQATT, CDR2 SNEGSKA (reference sequence). The CDR3, as DNA: TGCAGTGCTAGAGATCTCGGACAGGGGTACCAAGAGACCCAGTACTTC. It translates to CSARDLGQGYQETQYF.

This clonotype was seen at least ten times. CDR3: CASSLGLQGTEAFF. The CDR3 DNA follows: TGCGCCAGCAGCTTGGGGCTACAGGGCACTGAAGCTTTCTTT. V is TRBV5-1 and J is TRBJ1-1; tentative D call: TRBD1 (6 bases). The CDR3 contains 14 residues. Between the trimmed V and J ends, which lost 0 bases and 4 bases, there was a span of 10 bases. In germline, CDR1 is SGHRS, CDR2 YFSETQ.

This clonotype occurred many times. V is TRBV5-1 and J is TRBJ2-1; 14 nucleotides align to TRBD2. V was pared by 3 bases and J by 1 base, with 6 bases of the junction left unmatched. Germline V gene lookup returns CDR1 SGHRS and CDR2 YFSETQ. The CDR3 is 18 amino acids. CDR3 coding DNA: TGCGCCAGCAGCTCCCGACTAGCGGGGGGGAATTCCTACAATGAGCAGTTCTTC. Translation gives CASSSRLAGGNSYNEQFF. The complete variable domain, with remaining parts taken from reference TRBV5-1 and TRBJ2-1, reads KAGVTQTPRYLIKTRGQQVTLSCSPISGHRSVSWYQQTPGQGLQFLFEYFSETQRNKGNFPGRFSGRQFSNSRSEMNVSTLELGDSALYLCASSSRLAGGNSYNEQFFGPGTRLTVL.

This clonotype has at least ten counts. The chain has TRBV20-1 and TRBJ1-2, with D perhaps matching TRBD1 (5 bases). In germline, CDR1 is DFQATT, CDR2 SNEGSKA (reference sequence). This CDR3 spans 15 amino acids. The V end lost 7 bases, the J end lost 5 bases, and 23 bases lay between the germline ends. CDR3 region: CSGSGPQGWGYGYTF. CDR3 in DNA: TGCAGTGGCAGCGGCCCTCAGGGCTGGGGGTATGGCTACACCTTC.

This clonotype occurred many times. CDR3 protein: CASSPLAGSTDTQYF. CDR3 DNA sequence: TGTGCCAGCTCACCTCTAGCGGGGAGCACAGATACGCAGTATTTT. This chain connects TRBV18 to TRBJ2-3; 9 nucleotides line up with TRBD2. The CDR3 is 15 residues long. The junction had 1 base not matched to a gene; V was cut back by 3 bases and J by 0 bases. Per germline, CDR1 KGHSH and CDR2 LQKENI.

In its sample, this clonotype was seen many times. The chain combines TRBV20-1 with TRBJ1-6; D remains ambiguous. Trimming removed 2 bases from V and 7 bases from J, with 21 bases in between. Per the germline V gene, CDR1 is DFQATT and CDR2 is SNEGSKA (reference sequence). This CDR3 is 17 amino acids long. CDR3 DNA sequence: TGCAGTGCTAGACCCATGGGATGGGCGGCTACCAATTCACCCCTCCACTTT. It codes for CSARPMGWAATNSPLHF.

On this clonotype itself: This clone may be a read error of a much larger clone one base away. This rearrangement joins TRBV3-1 to TRBJ1-1; maybe TRBD1 (6 bases). The length of the CDR3 is 13 residues. Per germline, CDR1 LGHDT and CDR2 YNNKEL (reference sequence). The chain's CDR3 is CTSSEGGITEAFF. The CDR3 DNA reads TGTACCAGCTCGGAGGGGGGGATCACTGAAGCTTTCTTT.

This clonotype has at least ten counts. The gene calls are TRBV2 and TRBJ2-1; D uncertain. CDR3 length: 11 amino acids. CDR1 is SNHLY and CDR2 is FYNNEI in the germline V gene. Trimming stripped 3 bases from V and 8 bases from J, with 5 bases between. CDR3 nucleotide sequence: TGTGCCAGCAGTGAGTTCCATGAGCAGTTCTTC. This gives the protein CASSEFHEQFF.

This clonotype was seen repeatedly, ten times or more. CDR3 protein: CSAWPGQGASDGEAFF. CDR3 DNA sequence: TGCAGTGCTTGGCCGGGACAGGGGGCTTCTGATGGTGAAGCTTTCTTT. The genes are TRBV20-1 and TRBJ1-1, with 12 bases lining up with TRBD1. This CDR3 comprises 16 residues. V lost 5 bases to trimming and J lost 7 bases; unmatched junction nucleotides: 14. CDR1 and CDR2 from the germline V gene are DFQATT and SNEGSKA (reference sequence).

This clonotype has at least ten counts. V is TRBV5-1 and J is TRBJ2-1; 11 bases are a match to TRBD1. Trimming cost V 5 bases and J 7 bases; bases outside gene matches: 5. The CDR3 loop spans 14 amino acids. Germline V lookup: CDR1 SGHRS, CDR2 YFSETQ. CDR3: CASSGTGGLNEQFF. CDR3 DNA sequence: TGCGCCAGCAGTGGGACAGGGGGTTTGAATGAGCAGTTCTTC.

This clonotype was seen repeatedly, ten times or more. The V gene is TRBV9, the J gene TRBJ1-1; D remains ambiguous. Germline V gene data show CDR1 as SGDLS and CDR2 as YYNGEE. V lost 1 base, J lost 0 bases, and 4 bases lay in between. This CDR3 spans 13 amino acids. CDR3 in DNA: TGTGCCAGCAGCGTAACGGTGAACACTGAAGCTTTCTTT. Protein product: CASSVTVNTEAFF.